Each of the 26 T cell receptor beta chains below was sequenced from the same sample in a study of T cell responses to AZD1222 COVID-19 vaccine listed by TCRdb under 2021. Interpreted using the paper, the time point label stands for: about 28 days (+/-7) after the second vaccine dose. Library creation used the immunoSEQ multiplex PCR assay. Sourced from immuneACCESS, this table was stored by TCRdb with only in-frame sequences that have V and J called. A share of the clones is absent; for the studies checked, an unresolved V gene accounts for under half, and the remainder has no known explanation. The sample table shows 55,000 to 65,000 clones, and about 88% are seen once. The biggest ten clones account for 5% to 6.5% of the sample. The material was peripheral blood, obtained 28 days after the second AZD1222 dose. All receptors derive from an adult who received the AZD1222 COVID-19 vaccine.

The CDR3 sequence is CASSQAIGSTDTQYF. The CDR3 coding sequence is TGTGCCAGCAGCCAAGCCATAGGTAGCACAGATACGCAGTATTTT. This chain uses TRBV4-2 with TRBJ2-3, with no clear D. This CDR3 has 15 amino acids. The V and J ends lost 1 base and 0 bases respectively, with 8 bases between them. Looked up from germline, CDR1 is LGHNA and CDR2 is YNFKEQ.

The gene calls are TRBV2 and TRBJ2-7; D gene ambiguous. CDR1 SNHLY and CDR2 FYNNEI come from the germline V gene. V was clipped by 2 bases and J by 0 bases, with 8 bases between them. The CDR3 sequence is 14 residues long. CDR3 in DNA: TGTGCCAGCAGTGAAAGGTCGGGCTCCTACGAGCAGTACTTC. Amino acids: CASSERSGSYEQYF.

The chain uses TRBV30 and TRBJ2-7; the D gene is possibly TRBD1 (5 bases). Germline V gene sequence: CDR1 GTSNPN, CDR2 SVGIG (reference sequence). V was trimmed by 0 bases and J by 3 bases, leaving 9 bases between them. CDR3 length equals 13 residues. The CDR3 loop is CAWSVNQGYEQYF. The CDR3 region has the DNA TGTGCCTGGAGTGTAAATCAGGGCTACGAGCAGTACTTC.

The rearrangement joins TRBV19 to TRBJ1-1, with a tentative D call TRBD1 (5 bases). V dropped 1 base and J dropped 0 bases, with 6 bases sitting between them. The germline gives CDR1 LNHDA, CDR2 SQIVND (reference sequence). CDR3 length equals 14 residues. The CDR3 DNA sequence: TGTGCCAGTAGTATAGGGACATTGAACACTGAAGCTTTCTTT. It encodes CASSIGTLNTEAFF.

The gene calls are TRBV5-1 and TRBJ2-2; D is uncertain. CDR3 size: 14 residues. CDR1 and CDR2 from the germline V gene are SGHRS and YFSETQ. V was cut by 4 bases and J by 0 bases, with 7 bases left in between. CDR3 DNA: TGCGCCAGCAGCGCCAACGCGAACACCGGGGAGCTGTTTTTT. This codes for CASSANANTGELFF.

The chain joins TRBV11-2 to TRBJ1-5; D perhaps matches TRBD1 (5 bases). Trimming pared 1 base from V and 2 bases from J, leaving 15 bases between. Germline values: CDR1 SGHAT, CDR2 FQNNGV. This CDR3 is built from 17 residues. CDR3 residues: CASSLGGGKGGNQPQHF. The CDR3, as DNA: TGTGCCAGCAGCTTAGGTGGCGGGAAAGGGGGCAATCAGCCCCAGCATTTT.

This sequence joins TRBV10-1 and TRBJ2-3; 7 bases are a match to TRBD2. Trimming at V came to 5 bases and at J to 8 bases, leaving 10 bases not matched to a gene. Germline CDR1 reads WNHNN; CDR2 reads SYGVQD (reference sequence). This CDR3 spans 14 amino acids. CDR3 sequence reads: CASSKTALASTQYF. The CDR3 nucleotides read TGCGCCAGCAGTAAGACCGCACTAGCGTCTACGCAGTATTTT.

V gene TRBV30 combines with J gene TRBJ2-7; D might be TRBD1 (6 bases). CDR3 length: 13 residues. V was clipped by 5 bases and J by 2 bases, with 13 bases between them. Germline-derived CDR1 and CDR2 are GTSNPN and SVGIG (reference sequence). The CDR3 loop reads CAWDRQVTYEQYF. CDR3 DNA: TGTGCCTGGGATAGACAGGTTACCTACGAGCAGTACTTC. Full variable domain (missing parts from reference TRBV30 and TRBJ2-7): SQTIHQWPATLVQPVGSPLSLECTVEGTSNPNLYWYRQAAGRGLQLLFYSVGIGQISSEVPQNLSASRPQDRQFILSSKKLLLSDSGFYLCAWDRQVTYEQYFGPGTRLTVT.

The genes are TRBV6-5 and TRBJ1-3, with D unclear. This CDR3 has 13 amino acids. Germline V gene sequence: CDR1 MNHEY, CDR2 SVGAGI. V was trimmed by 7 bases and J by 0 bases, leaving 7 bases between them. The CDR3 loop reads CASTATSGNTIYF. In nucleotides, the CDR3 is TGTGCCAGCACCGCTACCTCTGGAAACACCATATATTTT.

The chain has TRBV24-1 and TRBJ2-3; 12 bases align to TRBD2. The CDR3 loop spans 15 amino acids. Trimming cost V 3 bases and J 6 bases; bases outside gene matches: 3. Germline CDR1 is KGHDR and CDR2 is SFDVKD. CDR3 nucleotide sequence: TGTGCCACCAGTGATGCCGGGACTAGCGGGGATACGCAGTATTTT. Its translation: CATSDAGTSGDTQYF.

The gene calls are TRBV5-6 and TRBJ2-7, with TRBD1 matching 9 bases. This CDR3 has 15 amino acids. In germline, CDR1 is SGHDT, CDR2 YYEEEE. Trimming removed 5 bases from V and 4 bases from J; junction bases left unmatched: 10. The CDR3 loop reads CASRGSGTGSYEQYF. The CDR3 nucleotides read TGTGCCAGCAGGGGTTCTGGGACAGGGTCATACGAGCAGTACTTC.

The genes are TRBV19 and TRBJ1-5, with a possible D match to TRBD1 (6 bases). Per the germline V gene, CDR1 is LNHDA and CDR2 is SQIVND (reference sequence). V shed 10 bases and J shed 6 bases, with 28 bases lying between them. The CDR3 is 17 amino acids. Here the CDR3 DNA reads TGTGCCACCTGGAACCCACAGGGTAAAAGAGGGGGTCAGCCCCAGCATTTT. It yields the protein CATWNPQGKRGGQPQHF. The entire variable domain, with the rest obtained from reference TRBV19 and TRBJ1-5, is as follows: DGGITQSPKYLFRKEGQNVTLSCEQNLNHDAMYWYRQDPGQGLRLIYYSQIVNDFQKGDIAEGYSVSREKKESFPLTVTSAQKNPTAFYLCATWNPQGKRGGQPQHFGDGTRLSIL.

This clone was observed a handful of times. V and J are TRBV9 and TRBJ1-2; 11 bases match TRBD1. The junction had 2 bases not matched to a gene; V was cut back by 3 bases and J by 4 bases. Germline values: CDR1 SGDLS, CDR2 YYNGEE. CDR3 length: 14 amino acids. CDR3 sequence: CASSEGTGGYGYTF. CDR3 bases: TGTGCCAGCAGCGAGGGGACAGGGGGCTATGGCTACACCTTC.

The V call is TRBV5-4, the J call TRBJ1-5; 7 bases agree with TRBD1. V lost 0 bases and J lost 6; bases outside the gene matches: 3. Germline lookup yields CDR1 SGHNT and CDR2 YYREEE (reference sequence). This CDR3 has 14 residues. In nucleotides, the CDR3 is TGTGCCAGCAGCTTGGGAGGGGGCGGTCAGCCCCAGCATTTT. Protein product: CASSLGGGGQPQHF.

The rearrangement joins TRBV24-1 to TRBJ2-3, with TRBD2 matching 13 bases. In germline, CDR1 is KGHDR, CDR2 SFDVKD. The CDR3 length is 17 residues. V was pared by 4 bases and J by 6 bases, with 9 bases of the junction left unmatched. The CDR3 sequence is CATSDSGLAGPTDTQYF. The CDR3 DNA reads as TGTGCCACCAGTGACTCGGGACTAGCGGGACCGACGGATACGCAGTATTTT.

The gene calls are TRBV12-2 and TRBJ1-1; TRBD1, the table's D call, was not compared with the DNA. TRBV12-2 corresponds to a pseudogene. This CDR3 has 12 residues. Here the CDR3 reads CASFVGVAEAFF. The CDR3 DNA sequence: TGTGCAAGTTTCGTGGGCGTCGCTGAAGCTTTCTTT.

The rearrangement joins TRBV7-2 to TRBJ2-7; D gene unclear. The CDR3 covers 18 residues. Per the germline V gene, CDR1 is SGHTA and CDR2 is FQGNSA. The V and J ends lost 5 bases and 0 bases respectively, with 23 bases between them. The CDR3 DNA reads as TGTGCCAGCAGCCCGGCGGTCGGGTGGCAGGCCAGCTCCTACGAGCAGTACTTC. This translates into CASSPAVGWQASSYEQYF.

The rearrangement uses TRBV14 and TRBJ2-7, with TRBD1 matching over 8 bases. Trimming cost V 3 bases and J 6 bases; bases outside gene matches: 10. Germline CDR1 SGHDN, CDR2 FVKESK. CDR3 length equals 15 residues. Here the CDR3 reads CASSQLDRVEAEQYF. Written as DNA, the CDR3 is TGTGCCAGCAGCCAGTTGGACAGGGTGGAGGCCGAGCAGTACTTC.

CDR3 loop: CASSLAEGPNQPQHF. The CDR3, as DNA: TGTGCCAGCAGCTTGGCCGAGGGGCCCAATCAGCCCCAGCATTTT. The rearrangement uses TRBV5-6 and TRBJ1-5; a weak D match, TRBD1 (5 bases). The V end was cut by 0 bases, the J end by 3 bases, with 10 bases between. CDR1 and CDR2 from the germline V gene are SGHDT and YYEEEE. CDR3 length: 15 amino acids. Full variable domain (outside the CDR3, taken from reference TRBV5-6 and TRBJ1-5): DAGVTQSPTHLIKTRGQQVTLRCSPKSGHDTVSWYQQALGQGPQFIFQYYEEEERQRGNFPDRFSGHQFPNYSSELNVNALLLGDSALYLCASSLAEGPNQPQHFGDGTRLSIL.

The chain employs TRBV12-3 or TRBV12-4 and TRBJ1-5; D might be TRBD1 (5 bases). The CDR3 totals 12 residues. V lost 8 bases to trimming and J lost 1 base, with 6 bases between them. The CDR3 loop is CASGGSNQPQHF. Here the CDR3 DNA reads TGTGCCAGCGGGGGGAGCAATCAGCCCCAGCATTTT.

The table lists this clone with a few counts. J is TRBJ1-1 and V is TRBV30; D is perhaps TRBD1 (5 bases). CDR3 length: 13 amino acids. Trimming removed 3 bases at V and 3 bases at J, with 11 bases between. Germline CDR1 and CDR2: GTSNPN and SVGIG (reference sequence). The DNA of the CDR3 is TGTGCCTGGAGGGGCAGGGTGGACACTGAAGCTTTCTTT. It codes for CAWRGRVDTEAFF.

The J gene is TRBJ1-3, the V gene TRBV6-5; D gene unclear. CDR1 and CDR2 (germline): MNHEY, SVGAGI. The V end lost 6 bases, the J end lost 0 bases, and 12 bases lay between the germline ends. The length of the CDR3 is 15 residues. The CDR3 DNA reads TGTGCCAGCAGCCCCAGTGGTTCCTCTGGAAACACCATATATTTT. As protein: CASSPSGSSGNTIYF.

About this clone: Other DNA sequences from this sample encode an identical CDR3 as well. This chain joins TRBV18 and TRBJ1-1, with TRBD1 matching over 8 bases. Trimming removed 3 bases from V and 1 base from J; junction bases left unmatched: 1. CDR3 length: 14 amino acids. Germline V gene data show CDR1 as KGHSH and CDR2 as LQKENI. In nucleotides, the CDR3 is TGTGCCAGCTCACCCGGACAGGGGAACACTGAAGCTTTCTTT. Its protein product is CASSPGQGNTEAFF.

The CDR3 DNA reads as TGTGCCAGTATCGCTGTACGGGACAGTTCTTACGAGCAGTACTTC. This gives the protein CASIAVRDSSYEQYF. J is TRBJ2-7 and V is TRBV27; the match to TRBD1 covers 7 bases. CDR1 and CDR2 from the germline V gene are MNHEY and SMNVEV (reference sequence). Trimming took 9 bases from V and 4 from J; bases not matched to a gene: 15. This CDR3 comprises 15 residues.

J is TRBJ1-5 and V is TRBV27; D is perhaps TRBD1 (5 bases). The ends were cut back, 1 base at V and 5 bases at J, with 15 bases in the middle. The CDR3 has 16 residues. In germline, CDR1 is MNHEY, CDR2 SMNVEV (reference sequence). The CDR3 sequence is CASSLLGRGSDQPQHF. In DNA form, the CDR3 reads TGTGCCAGCAGTTTATTGGGACGAGGCAGTGATCAGCCCCAGCATTTT.

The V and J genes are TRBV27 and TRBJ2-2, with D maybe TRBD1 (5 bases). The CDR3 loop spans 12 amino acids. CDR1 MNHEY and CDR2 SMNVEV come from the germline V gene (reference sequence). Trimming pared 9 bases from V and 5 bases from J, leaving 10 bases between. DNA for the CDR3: TGTGCCAGTCGCAGGGTTACCGGGGAGCTGTTTTTT. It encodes CASRRVTGELFF.